The sequence of this TCR beta chain was determined in a study of blood T cell repertoires in COVID-19. Sequencing was performed with immunoSEQ multiplex PCR; in TCRdb, only in-frame clones are kept and a portion is missing. The table includes under 250,000 clones, around 84% detected once. Germline CDR1 SGHRS, CDR2 YFSETQ. The CDR3 has 17 amino acids. Trimming removed 3 bases at V and 1 base at J, with 16 bases between. This rearrangement joins TRBV5-1 to TRBJ2-2, with D perhaps matching TRBD1 (6 bases). Specimen: peripheral blood. This TCR came from a man aged 50-59 years with COVID-19, enrolled during active disease. CDR3 amino acids: CASSSLGETGNTGELFF. CDR3 DNA: TGCGCCAGCAGCTCATTGGGAGAGACAGGGAACACCGGGGAGCTGTTTTTT.